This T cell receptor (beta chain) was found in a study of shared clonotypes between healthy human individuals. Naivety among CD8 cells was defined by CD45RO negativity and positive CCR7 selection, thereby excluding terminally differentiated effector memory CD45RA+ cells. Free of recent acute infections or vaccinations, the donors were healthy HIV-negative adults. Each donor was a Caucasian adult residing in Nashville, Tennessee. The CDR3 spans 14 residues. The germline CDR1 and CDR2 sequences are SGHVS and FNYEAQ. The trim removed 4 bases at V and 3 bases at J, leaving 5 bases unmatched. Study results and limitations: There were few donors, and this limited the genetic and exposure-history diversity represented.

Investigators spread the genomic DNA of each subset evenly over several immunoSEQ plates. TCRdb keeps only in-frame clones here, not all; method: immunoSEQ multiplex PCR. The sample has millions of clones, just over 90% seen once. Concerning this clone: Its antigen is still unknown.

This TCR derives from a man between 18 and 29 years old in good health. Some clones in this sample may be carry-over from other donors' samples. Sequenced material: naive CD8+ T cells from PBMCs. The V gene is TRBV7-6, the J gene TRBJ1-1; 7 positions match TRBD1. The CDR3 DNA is TGTGCCAGCAGCTCAGGGGGGCCTGACACTGAAGCTTTCTTT. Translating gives CASSSGGPDTEAFF.